A single sample is the source of the 26 T cell receptor beta chains below, sequenced in a study of cytotoxic CD8 clonotypes in ibrutinib-treated CLL. The assay was immunoSEQ multiplex PCR, and TCRdb's table has in-frame clones only and misses some. The table lists roughly 54,000 clones, about 57% of them singletons. The source was PBMCs, collected after 24 months of ibrutinib treatment. These receptors originate from a human donor with chronic lymphocytic leukemia.

The chain has TRBV7-8 and TRBJ1-2, with unresolved D. The CDR3 extends over 12 amino acids. With 6 bases removed from V and 8 bases from J, the gap between germline ends came to 13 bases. The germline V gene encodes CDR1 SGHVS and CDR2 FQNEAQ. CDR3 DNA sequence: TGTGCCAGCAGTCCCGTTTTGGGGGGCTACACCTTC. It specifies CASSPVLGGYTF.

This clone was counted many times. At one boundary the junction diverges from the germline segment, which might be a read error. The J gene is TRBJ1-1, the V gene TRBV10-1; D is possibly TRBD1 (5 bases). Germline CDR1 reads WNHNN; CDR2 reads SYGVQD (reference sequence). There are 13 residues in the CDR3. CDR3 DNA: TGCGCCAGCACTGAGCCCGGGGGGACTGAAGCTTTCTTT. Its translation: CASTEPGGTEAFF.

The CDR3, as DNA: TGTGCCAGCAGCCGACTGGGCGGGGGGTTCGATGAGCAGTTCTTC. Residues: CASSRLGGGFDEQFF. The rearrangement links TRBV7-6 to TRBJ2-1; 8 bases match TRBD2. Trimming took 5 bases from V and 8 from J; bases not matched to a gene: 11. Germline V gives CDR1 SGHVS, CDR2 FNYEAQ. This CDR3 region has 15 residues.

This clone was seen once. V usage is TRBV13 and J usage is TRBJ2-7; no clear D gene. From germline, CDR1 is PRHDT and CDR2 FYEKMQ (reference sequence). The CDR3 extends over 13 amino acids. With 5 bases removed from V and 9 bases from J, the gap between germline ends came to 17 bases. CDR3 sequence (DNA): TGTGCCAGCAGCCCGAACCGCGATACGAGGCAGTACTTC. Translating gives CASSPNRDTRQYF.

The chain joins TRBV27 to TRBJ2-3; no clear D gene. CDR1 is MNHEY and CDR2 is SMNVEV in the germline V gene (reference sequence). This CDR3 contains 13 residues. V lost 0 bases, J lost 3 bases, and 4 bases lay in between. CDR3 in amino acids: CASSLSSTDTQYF. The CDR3 bases are TGTGCCAGCAGTTTATCGAGTACAGATACGCAGTATTTT.

As DNA, the CDR3 is TGTGCCATCAGGGGCGATGGGGTAGGTGAAGCTTTCTTT. Its protein product is CAIRGDGVGEAFF. This chain links TRBV10-3 with TRBJ1-1; D unresolved. In germline, CDR1 is ENHRY, CDR2 SYGVKD. Between the trimmed V and J ends, which lost 6 bases and 7 bases, there was a span of 15 bases. The CDR3 length is 13 residues.

This chain uses TRBV7-8 with TRBJ1-6; no firm D call. V lost 1 base to trimming and J lost 4 bases, with 8 bases between them. This CDR3 has 15 residues. Germline V gene lookup returns CDR1 SGHVS and CDR2 FQNEAQ. As DNA, the CDR3 is TGTGCCAGCAGCTTAGAGGTTGATTATAATTCACCCCTCCACTTT. Translated: CASSLEVDYNSPLHF.

The CDR3: CASSDPSREGGRGEQYF. CDR3 coding DNA: TGTGCCAGCAGTGATCCCTCTCGGGAGGGGGGAAGGGGCGAGCAGTACTTC. This sequence joins TRBV6-4 and TRBJ2-7, with TRBD2 matching over 8 bases. V trimming: 3 bases; J trimming: 6 bases; junction bases outside the gene matches: 16. This CDR3 has 17 residues. Per the germline V gene, CDR1 is MRHNA and CDR2 is SNTAGT.

V gene TRBV5-1 combines with J gene TRBJ1-1, with a possible D match to TRBD1 (5 bases). The CDR3 has 13 amino acids. Trimming pared 2 bases from V and 1 base from J, leaving 6 bases between. In germline, CDR1 is SGHRS, CDR2 YFSETQ. Written as DNA, the CDR3 is TGCGCCAGCAGCTTCCAGGGGAACACTGAAGCTTTCTTT. It translates to CASSFQGNTEAFF.

Comments on this clone: An end of the junction does not agree with germline; a read error may underlie this. The chain employs TRBV20-1 and TRBJ1-1, with TRBD1 as a possible D gene (5 bases). The length of the CDR3 is 10 residues. Per germline, CDR1 DFQATT and CDR2 SNEGSKA (reference sequence). This CDR3 is CSARGDSHLF. Written as DNA, the CDR3 is TGCAGTGCTAGAGGAGACAGCCATCTCTTT.

This clone turned up a few times. This rearrangement joins TRBV12-5 to TRBJ2-7; 9 nucleotides align to TRBD1. The V and J ends lost 4 bases and 4 bases, in that order; junction bases with no gene match: 8. Germline loops: CDR1 LGHNT, CDR2 FRNRAP. The CDR3 is 15 amino acids. This CDR3 reads CASGSPGQGTYEQYF. Written as DNA, the CDR3 is TGTGCTAGTGGTTCGCCGGGACAGGGAACTTACGAGCAGTACTTC.

This chain uses TRBV2 with TRBJ1-6; D not certain. This CDR3 is 13 amino acids long. CDR1 is SNHLY, CDR2 FYNNEI, per germline. Trimming removed 7 bases at V and 6 bases at J, with 10 bases between. The CDR3 DNA reads TGTGCCAGCAATAGTGGCAGTAATTCACCCCTCCACTTT. Protein product: CASNSGSNSPLHF.

The gene calls are TRBV4-1 and TRBJ2-3; 8 nucleotides agree with TRBD2. The V segment lost 5 bases and the J segment 2 bases; nucleotides outside the gene matches: 6. The germline V gene encodes CDR1 MGHRA and CDR2 YSYEKL. The CDR3 loop spans 15 amino acids. The CDR3 DNA sequence: TGCGCCAGCAGCTCGGGGGGGAGGAACACAGATACGCAGTATTTT. This sequence encodes CASSSGGRNTDTQYF.

The chain employs TRBV5-4 and TRBJ2-5, with D possibly TRBD2 on 6 matching bases. Germline CDR1 is SGHNT and CDR2 is YYREEE (reference sequence). The CDR3 has 15 residues. Trimming removed 4 bases from V and 1 base from J, with 14 bases in between. The CDR3 sequence: CASSTPRDFQETQYF. CDR3 DNA sequence: TGTGCCAGCAGCACACCCCGGGACTTCCAAGAGACCCAGTACTTC.

The genes are TRBV27 and TRBJ1-5, with D uncertain. The V and J ends lost 3 bases and 6 bases respectively, with 9 bases between them. This CDR3 has 13 residues. CDR1 and CDR2 from the germline V gene are MNHEY and SMNVEV (reference sequence). The CDR3 coding sequence is TGTGCCAGCAGTTTCCGGGAGGCTCAGCCCCAGCATTTT. This sequence encodes CASSFREAQPQHF.

The rearrangement links TRBV7-9 to TRBJ2-7; 7 bases are a match to TRBD1. V gave up 4 bases and J gave up 5 bases; unmatched junction bases: 5. Germline assignment: CDR1 SEHNR and CDR2 FQNEAQ (reference sequence). The CDR3 runs 13 residues. CDR3 DNA: TGTGCCAGCAGCTCGACAGGGACCAACGAGCAGTACTTC. Translated, it gives CASSSTGTNEQYF. The full variable domain, its missing parts supplied by reference TRBV7-9 and TRBJ2-7, is DTGVSQNPRHKITKRGQNVTFRCDPISEHNRLYWYRQTLGQGPEFLTYFQNEAQLEKSRLLSDRFSAERPKGSFSTLEIQRTEQGDSAMYLCASSSTGTNEQYFGPGTRLTVT.

This clone was found a few times. CDR3 in amino acids: CASSYSSLGSESPLHF. The CDR3, as DNA: TGTGCCAGCAGTTACTCGAGTCTAGGGTCGGAATCACCCCTCCACTTT. This chain connects TRBV6-5 to TRBJ1-6, with D unclear. The CDR3 extends over 16 amino acids. Germline V gene data show CDR1 as MNHEY and CDR2 as SVGAGI. Trimming took 0 bases from V and 10 from J, leaving 16 bases between them.

V gene TRBV25-1 combines with J gene TRBJ2-2; TRBD1 aligns across 7 bases. Trimming at V came to 8 bases and at J to 0 bases, leaving 3 bases not matched to a gene. The CDR3 consists of 14 residues. The germline CDR1 and CDR2 sequences are MGHDK and SYGVNS. The CDR3 is CASLGQANTGELFF. CDR3 in DNA: TGTGCCAGCCTCGGACAGGCGAACACCGGGGAGCTGTTTTTT.

The V and J genes are TRBV5-1 and TRBJ1-4, with D uncertain. The CDR3 sequence is 15 residues long. Trimming left V 4 bases short and J 7 bases short, with 17 bases between. Germline V CDR1 and CDR2: SGHRS, YFSETQ. The CDR3 spells CASSTTAATTEKLFF. The CDR3 nucleotides are TGCGCCAGCAGCACCACAGCCGCGACCACTGAAAAACTGTTTTTT.

The chain carries TRBV19 and TRBJ1-1; TRBD1 might be the D (6 bases). Germline V gives CDR1 LNHDA, CDR2 SQIVND (reference sequence). The CDR3 extends over 15 amino acids. V was clipped by 9 bases and J by 2 bases, with 19 bases between them. DNA of the CDR3: TGTGCCAGCACCACGGTGGGGACAACAAACACTGAAGCTTTCTTT. Protein product: CASTTVGTTNTEAFF.

The chain couples TRBV11-2 to TRBJ2-1; either TRBD1 or TRBD2 may supply D (5 bases each). Trimming removed 4 bases at V and 6 bases at J, with 10 bases between. The germline V gene encodes CDR1 SGHAT and CDR2 FQNNGV. The CDR3 totals 13 residues. The CDR3 loop reads CASSSPGSNEQFF. CDR3 nucleotides: TGTGCCAGCAGCTCTCCAGGGAGCAATGAGCAGTTCTTC.

V gene TRBV4-1 combines with J gene TRBJ1-5; TRBD1 might be the D (5 bases). V was shortened by 5 bases and J by 5 bases, with 16 bases between the two germline ends. The CDR3 covers 15 residues. Germline loops: CDR1 MGHRA, CDR2 YSYEKL. The CDR3 DNA follows: TGCGCCAGCAGCGAGAGACAGTCTCCTGATCAGCCCCAGCATTTT. As protein: CASSERQSPDQPQHF.

The gene calls are TRBV5-1 and TRBJ2-3; TRBD2 agrees at 11 bases. V shed 0 bases and J 5 bases; nucleotides not matched to a gene: 5. Germline CDR1 SGHRS, CDR2 YFSETQ. This CDR3 has 16 amino acids. CDR3 amino acids: CASSLDSSGGRDTQYF. In DNA form, the CDR3 reads TGCGCCAGCAGCTTGGACTCTAGCGGGGGGCGAGATACGCAGTATTTT.

Only a few counts were recorded for this clone. CDR3 nucleotide sequence: TGTGCCAGCAGCCCAGGGTCGCAGGGGCGCAATGAGCAGTTCTTC. Translation gives CASSPGSQGRNEQFF. The V gene is TRBV7-7, the J gene TRBJ2-1, with TRBD1 as a possible D gene (6 bases). Germline CDR1 SSHAT, CDR2 FNYEAQ (reference sequence). This CDR3 contains 15 residues. With 5 bases removed from V and 6 bases from J, the gap between germline ends came to 17 bases.

The rearrangement joins TRBV28 to TRBJ1-2, with D perhaps TRBD1 (5 bases). Germline lookup yields CDR1 MDHEN and CDR2 SYDVKM. Trimming removed 3 bases from V and 4 bases from J, with 12 bases in between. The CDR3 runs to 14 residues. CDR3 sequence: CASSLGGVGYGYTF. The CDR3 DNA reads as TGTGCCAGCAGTTTGGGGGGAGTGGGCTATGGCTACACCTTC.

V and J are TRBV15 and TRBJ1-5; tentative D call: TRBD1 (5 bases). The CDR3 contains 16 residues. The germline V and J ends were trimmed by 5 bases and 4 bases, with 18 bases remaining between them. The germline V gene has CDR1 LNHNV and CDR2 YYDKDF (reference sequence). CDR3 region: CATSLDARGSNQPQHF. Written as DNA, the CDR3 is TGTGCCACCAGCCTTGATGCCCGGGGGTCGAATCAGCCCCAGCATTTT. Combining the CDR3 with reference TRBV15 and TRBJ1-5 gives the whole variable domain DAMVIQNPRYQVTQFGKPVTLSCSQTLNHNVMYWYQQKSSQAPKLLFHYYDKDFNNEADTPDNFQSRRPNTSFCFLDIRSPGLGDTAMYLCATSLDARGSNQPQHFGDGTRLSIL.